The rows below give T cell receptor beta chains drawn from one sample of a study of blood T cell repertoires in COVID-19. Using immunoSEQ multiplex PCR, the repertoire was profiled, and TCRdb retains in-frame clones only, with some absent. The data show 160,000 or so clones, with around 83% seen just once and roughly 1.4% held by the top ten. The sample comprised peripheral blood. All receptors derive from a human donor in a cohort sampled during active COVID-19. Each CDR3 is given with its conserved first and last residue. A D gene is named only where the DNA matches it firmly. Not all rows give a size; the values are once, few, many and, for expanded clones, a class.

TRBV18	TRBJ1-5	.	.	CASSPKGSGGPQHF	TGTGCCAGCTCACCAAAAGGTTCCGGGGGGCCCCAGCATTTT
TRBV3-1/TRBV3-2	TRBJ2-7	.	many	CASSQEAHYSYEQYF	TGTGCCAGCAGCCAAGAGGCTCACTACTCCTACGAGCAGTACTTC
TRBV7-9	TRBJ1-6	.	few	CASSHDSLNSPLHF	TGTGCCAGCAGCCACGACAGTTTGAATTCACCCCTCCACTTT
TRBV5-4	TRBJ2-7	.	once	CASSPADTDPYEQYF	TGTGCCAGCAGCCCGGCCGACACAGACCCCTACGAGCAGTACTTC
TRBV12-3/TRBV12-4	TRBJ1-1	TRBD1	.	CASSLGGGAEAFF	TGTGCCAGCAGTTTAGGAGGGGGCGCTGAAGCTTTCTTT
TRBV6-6	TRBJ1-6	TRBD1	once	CASSSGQGAPLHF	TGTGCCAGCAGTTCCGGACAGGGGGCACCCCTCCACTTT
TRBV4-1	TRBJ2-3	TRBD1	.	CASSQADRTGGQDTQYF	TGCGCCAGCAGCCAAGCTGATAGGACAGGGGGCCAAGATACGCAGTATTTT
TRBV28	TRBJ1-1	.	.	CASSLEGEAFF	TGTGCCAGCAGTTTAGAGGGTGAAGCTTTCTTT
TRBV10-3	TRBJ1-1	TRBD1	.	CAIKGQGNTEAFF	TGTGCCATCAAAGGACAGGGGAACACTGAAGCTTTCTTT
TRBV27	TRBJ1-5	.	.	CASSLSSSRVDKHF	TGTGCCAGCAGTTTATCAAGTTCCCGGGTAGATAAGCATTTT
TRBV5-1	TRBJ2-4	.	.	CASSLGTTNIQYF	TGCGCCAGCAGCCTGGGGACAACAAACATTCAGTACTTC
TRBV5-6	TRBJ2-4	.	.	CASFGGRDGVKNIQYF	TGTGCCAGCTTTGGGGGCAGGGACGGGGTCAAAAACATTCAGTACTTC
TRBV6-4	TRBJ2-2	TRBD2	.	CASSDSSGRELFF	TGTGCCAGCAGTGACTCGAGCGGGAGGGAGCTGTTTTTT
TRBV9	TRBJ2-3	TRBD2	.	CASSGGGATDTQYF	TGTGCCAGCAGCGGGGGAGGGGCCACAGATACGCAGTATTTT
TRBV11-2	TRBJ1-1	.	.	CASSLVRGGTEAFF	TGTGCCAGCAGCTTAGTGCGGGGGGGGACTGAAGCTTTCTTT
TRBV5-5	TRBJ2-1	TRBD1	.	CASSHRDRANEQFF	TGTGCCAGCAGCCACCGGGACAGGGCAAATGAGCAGTTCTTC
TRBV30	TRBJ1-1	.	few	CAWSVRVNTEAFF	TGTGCCTGGAGTGTACGAGTAAACACTGAAGCTTTCTTT
TRBV2	TRBJ2-7	TRBD1	.	CASSEAGGGREQYF	TGTGCCAGCAGTGAGGCAGGGGGCGGGCGCGAGCAGTACTTC
TRBV21-1	TRBJ2-5	.	.	CASSKVRSSQETQYF	TGTGCCAGCAGCAAAGTGAGATCTAGCCAAGAGACCCAGTACTTC
TRBV20-1	TRBJ2-7	TRBD1	.	CSASAYKGTGSSYEQYF	TGCAGTGCTAGTGCCTACAAGGGGACAGGGAGCTCCTACGAGCAGTACTTC
TRBV2	TRBJ2-7	TRBD2	few	CASYLPSGTYEQYF	TGTGCCAGCTATCTCCCTAGCGGAACCTACGAGCAGTACTTC
TRBV6-5	TRBJ1-5	.	.	CASSYKRNQPQHF	TGTGCCAGCAGTTACAAGCGCAATCAGCCCCAGCATTTT
TRBV28	TRBJ1-6	TRBD1	.	CASSRTGGHNSPLHF	TGTGCCAGCAGTCGTACAGGGGGCCATAATTCACCCCTCCACTTT
TRBV9	TRBJ1-1	.	few	CASSVDLNTEAFF	TGTGCCAGCAGCGTAGACTTGAACACTGAAGCTTTCTTT
TRBV19	TRBJ2-7	.	.	CASSITDQGEQYF	TGTGCCAGTAGTATAACGGACCAGGGTGAGCAGTACTTC
TRBV28	TRBJ1-3	.	.	CASSLFLSGNTIYF	TGTGCCAGCAGTTTATTTCTCTCTGGAAACACCATATATTTT
TRBV5-1	TRBJ1-2	.	.	CASAVGGDYGYTF	TGCGCCAGCGCTGTAGGGGGGGACTATGGCTACACCTTC
TRBV7-8	TRBJ2-3	TRBD1	.	CASSINRGILDTQYF	TGTGCCAGCAGCATAAACAGGGGGATTTTAGATACGCAGTATTTT
TRBV19	TRBJ1-6	TRBD1	.	CAGRQGYNSPLHF	TGTGCCGGTCGACAGGGGTATAATTCACCCCTCCACTTT
TRBV4-2	TRBJ1-2	TRBD1	.	CASSPTGSNYGYTF	TGTGCCAGCAGCCCGACAGGGTCTAACTATGGCTACACCTTC